The sequence of this TCR beta chain was determined in a study of Graves' ophthalmopathy and Graves' hyperthyroidism. This clonotype was observed many times. No antigen is known for it. Amplification from RNA transcripts yielded the TCR beta CDR3 regions. Second-round multiplex PCR followed a first-round RT-PCR using HTBI primers. A single record per CDR3 protein comes from TCRdb applying MiXCR to the multiplex PCR reads. The table has about 370,000 distinct CDR3 sequences, about a sixth seen once. This CDR3 contains 14 residues. Trimming took 6 bases from V and 3 from J, leaving 12 bases between them. Regarding the study as a whole: Blood also held most thyroid clonotypes expanded above 0.001 frequency.

The sample consisted of peripheral blood. This TCR was recovered from an adult woman with stable Graves' hyperthyroidism. This chain joins TRBV12-3 or TRBV12-4 and TRBJ1-5; weak D call: TRBD1 (6 bases). The CDR3 sequence is CASSIRGLNQPQHF. The CDR3 bases are TGTGCCAGCAGCATCAGGGGTCTCAATCAGCCCCAGCATTTT.